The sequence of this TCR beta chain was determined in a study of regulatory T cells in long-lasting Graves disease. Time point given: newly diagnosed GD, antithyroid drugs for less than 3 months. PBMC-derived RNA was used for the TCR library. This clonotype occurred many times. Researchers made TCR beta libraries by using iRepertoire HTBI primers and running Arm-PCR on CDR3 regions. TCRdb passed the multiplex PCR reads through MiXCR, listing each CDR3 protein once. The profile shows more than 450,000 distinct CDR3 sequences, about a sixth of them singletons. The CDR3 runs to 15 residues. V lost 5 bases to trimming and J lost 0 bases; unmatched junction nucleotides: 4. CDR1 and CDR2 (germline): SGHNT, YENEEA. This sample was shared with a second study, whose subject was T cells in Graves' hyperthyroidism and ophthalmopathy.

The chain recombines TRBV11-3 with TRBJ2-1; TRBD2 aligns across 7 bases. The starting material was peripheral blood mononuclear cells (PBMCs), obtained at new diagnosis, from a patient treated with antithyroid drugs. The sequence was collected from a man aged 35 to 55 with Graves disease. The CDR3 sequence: CASSPGRGSYNEQFF. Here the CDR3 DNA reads TGTGCCAGCAGCCCAGGGAGGGGCTCCTACAATGAGCAGTTCTTC.